This T cell receptor (beta chain) is from a study of yellow fever vaccine responses in identical twins. A remark on this clonotype: Its antigen is currently unknown.

Findings and caveats of the study: Reported findings indicate that twins' vaccine T cell responses seemed partially convergent, partially personalized.

TCRdb processed the RT-PCR reads anew with MiXCR; each CDR3 protein has one entry. The sample yields more than 30,000 distinct CDR3 sequences, 50% to 75% seen once. The CDR3 extends over 14 amino acids. CDR1 and CDR2 from the germline V gene are DFQATT and SNEGSKA (reference sequence). The trim removed 5 bases at V and 2 bases at J, leaving 8 bases unmatched. The source is a woman aged 18-29 years who received the yellow fever vaccine. This sample comprised T cells from blood (PBMCs), unsorted or a sorted subset (not recorded which), obtained before or after yellow fever vaccination (not recorded which). The chain links TRBV20-1 to TRBJ2-7; 8 bases agree with TRBD2. CDR3 sequence: CSALLAGGPYEQYF. For the CDR3, the DNA is TGCAGTGCTCTCCTCGCGGGAGGTCCCTACGAGCAGTACTTC.